The 18 T cell receptor beta chains given below trace back to one sample, sequenced in a study of blood T cell repertoires in COVID-19. Some clones are missing from TCRdb's copy, which holds only in-frame ones; the method was immunoSEQ multiplex PCR. The sample yields approximately 150,000 clones, more than 85% seen once. Sequencing used peripheral blood. These receptors were obtained from a woman over 75 with COVID-19, enrolled during active disease.

The CDR3 nucleotides read TGCGCCAGCAGCCAAGTAGCAGTCCTGAACACTGAAGCTTTCTTT. It encodes CASSQVAVLNTEAFF. V usage is TRBV4-3 and J usage is TRBJ1-1; no clear D gene. Trimming shortened V by 1 base and J by 0 bases, and 9 bases separated the two germline ends. Per the germline V gene, CDR1 is LGHNA and CDR2 is YSLEER. The CDR3 covers 15 residues.

The rearrangement joins TRBV2 to TRBJ2-5; 12 bases are shared with TRBD2. Germline lookup yields CDR1 SNHLY and CDR2 FYNNEI. This CDR3 contains 15 residues. The junction had 3 bases not matched to a gene; V was cut back by 3 bases and J by 4 bases. The CDR3 sequence is CASSDTLAGGETQYF. The DNA for the CDR3 is TGTGCCAGCAGTGATACACTAGCGGGAGGAGAGACCCAGTACTTC.

The chain joins TRBV28 to TRBJ1-2; 7 nucleotides align to TRBD1. Germline CDR1 is MDHEN and CDR2 is SYDVKM. Trimming removed 5 bases from V and 3 bases from J; junction bases left unmatched: 6. CDR3 size: 14 residues. CDR3 region: CASSTRTGDYGYTF. The DNA of the CDR3 is TGTGCCAGCAGTACCAGGACAGGCGACTATGGCTACACCTTC.

The V gene is TRBV10-3, the J gene TRBJ1-5; D is possibly TRBD1 (6 bases). Germline loops: CDR1 ENHRY, CDR2 SYGVKD. The length of the CDR3 is 13 residues. CDR3 in amino acids: CASGARENQPQHF. CDR3 nucleotide sequence: TGTGCTTCAGGGGCCAGGGAAAATCAGCCCCAGCATTTT.

The chain combines TRBV5-1 with TRBJ1-2; 8 bases map to TRBD1. V lost 1 base to trimming and J lost 7 bases; unmatched junction nucleotides: 6. The CDR3 consists of 14 residues. In germline, CDR1 is SGHRS, CDR2 YFSETQ. The CDR3 coding sequence is TGCGCCAGCAGCTTGTCGGGACAGGAAGGTGGCTACACCTTC. This codes for CASSLSGQEGGYTF. The full variable domain, completed using reference TRBV5-1 and TRBJ1-2, is KAGVTQTPRYLIKTRGQQVTLSCSPISGHRSVSWYQQTPGQGLQFLFEYFSETQRNKGNFPGRFSGRQFSNSRSEMNVSTLELGDSALYLCASSLSGQEGGYTFGSGTRLTVV.

The chain combines TRBV12-3 or TRBV12-4 with TRBJ1-5, with 7 positions matching TRBD1. The CDR3 is made up of 13 amino acids. V shed 3 bases and J 13 bases; nucleotides not matched to a gene: 9. The CDR3, as DNA: TGTGCCAGCAGTTTCAGGACAGGTGCGAGGCAGCATTTT. Amino acid sequence: CASSFRTGARQHF.

The rearrangement uses TRBV13 and TRBJ2-5, with TRBD2 matching over 12 bases. This CDR3 is 17 amino acids long. Germline lookup yields CDR1 PRHDT and CDR2 FYEKMQ (reference sequence). Trimming cost V 3 bases and J 5 bases; bases outside gene matches: 10. CDR3 amino acids: CASSFLAGGPMGETQYF. The CDR3, as DNA: TGTGCCAGCAGCTTTCTAGCGGGAGGGCCTATGGGGGAGACCCAGTACTTC.

This chain joins TRBV10-3 and TRBJ2-2; 7 nucleotides match TRBD1. Germline CDR1 and CDR2: ENHRY and SYGVKD. The CDR3 extends over 14 amino acids. J lost 5 bases, V lost 6 bases, and 6 bases had no gene match. As DNA, the CDR3 is TGTGCCATCAGACGACAGGGAGATACCGGGGAGCTGTTTTTT. Its translation: CAIRRQGDTGELFF.

This clone showed up just once. This sequence joins TRBV9 and TRBJ1-6, with a tentative D call TRBD1 (6 bases). Germline CDR1 reads SGDLS; CDR2 reads YYNGEE. Trimming removed 3 bases at V and 9 bases at J, with 13 bases between. CDR3 length: 14 residues. The CDR3 nucleotides are TGTGCCAGCAGCGCCTGGGGGGGCCCTTCACCCCTCCACTTT. It specifies CASSAWGGPSPLHF.

In its sample, this clone was seen once. The chain carries TRBV6-5 and TRBJ1-3, with D hard to call. This CDR3 is 15 amino acids long. Per the germline V gene, CDR1 is MNHEY and CDR2 is SVGAGI. Trimming took off 0 bases at V and 4 bases at J, with 10 bases between the two ends. CDR3 nucleotide sequence: TGTGCCAGCAGTTACTCGAGGGTCCCAGGAAACACCATATATTTT. Its translation is CASSYSRVPGNTIYF.

V usage is TRBV5-1 and J usage is TRBJ2-2; tentatively, D is TRBD1 (5 bases). The CDR3 is made up of 14 amino acids. Trimming cost V 0 bases and J 3 bases, with 6 bases left between them. Germline V gene sequence: CDR1 SGHRS, CDR2 YFSETQ. CDR3 in DNA: TGCGCCAGCAGCTTGGGACAGCACACCGGGGAGCTGTTTTTT. Translating it yields CASSLGQHTGELFF.

This sequence joins TRBV2 and TRBJ1-3, with D hard to call. Germline CDR1 SNHLY, CDR2 FYNNEI. V lost 2 bases to trimming and J lost 1 base, with 6 bases between them. The CDR3 covers 14 residues. CDR3 amino acids: CASSEPRSGNTIYF. The CDR3 DNA reads as TGTGCCAGCAGTGAACCCCGTTCTGGAAACACCATATATTTT.

V usage is TRBV28 and J usage is TRBJ1-2, with D perhaps matching TRBD1 (6 bases). In germline, CDR1 is MDHEN, CDR2 SYDVKM. Trimming shortened V by 10 bases and J by 6 bases, and 18 bases separated the two germline ends. The CDR3 is 13 residues long. The CDR3 spells CAIETSGGHGYTF. The CDR3 DNA reads as TGTGCCATCGAGACGTCCGGGGGGCATGGCTACACCTTC.

The chain has TRBV7-9 and TRBJ1-1; TRBD1 matches 8 bases. The CDR3 length is 15 residues. CDR1 is SEHNR, CDR2 FQNEAQ, per germline (reference sequence). The V gene end was trimmed by 7 bases and the J gene end by 1 base; junction bases not matched to a gene: 8. CDR3 protein: CASTEIQGANTEAFF. Here the CDR3 DNA reads TGTGCCAGCACCGAGATCCAGGGGGCGAACACTGAAGCTTTCTTT.

For this clone: The identical CDR3 is also encoded by other nucleotide sequences in the sample. V usage is TRBV7-9 and J usage is TRBJ1-1, with no clear D. The CDR3 consists of 12 residues. Germline lookup yields CDR1 SEHNR and CDR2 FQNEAQ (reference sequence). Trimming removed 5 bases from V and 1 base from J, with 5 bases in between. The CDR3 nucleotides read TGTGCCAGCAGCCCACAGAACACTGAAGCTTTCTTT. Residues: CASSPQNTEAFF.

The DNA of the CDR3 is TGTGCCACCAGGCAGATTAACAGGCTTTCCTACGAGCAGTACTTC. This sequence encodes CATRQINRLSYEQYF. The rearrangement uses TRBV24-1 and TRBJ2-7, with TRBD1 as a possible D gene (5 bases). From germline, CDR1 is KGHDR and CDR2 SFDVKD. The V gene lost 7 bases and the J gene lost 1 base, with 16 bases spanning the gap. The CDR3 loop spans 15 amino acids.

The rearrangement links TRBV6-1 to TRBJ2-7; TRBD2 matches at 8 bases. Trimming removed 1 base from V and 11 bases from J; junction bases left unmatched: 10. CDR3 length: 14 residues. Germline V gene sequence: CDR1 MNHNS, CDR2 SASEGT. As DNA, the CDR3 is TGTGCCAGCAGTGAAGAAAGTAGGAGCGGGAGAAAGTACTTC. This encodes CASSEESRSGRKYF.

This chain uses TRBV4-3 with TRBJ2-7; D perhaps matches TRBD2 (6 bases). The V end lost 3 bases, the J end lost 6 bases, and 12 bases lay between the germline ends. In germline, CDR1 is LGHNA, CDR2 YSLEER. The CDR3 consists of 13 residues. The CDR3 loop is CASSQELAVEQYF. The CDR3 DNA is TGCGCCAGCAGCCAGGAACTAGCCGTCGAGCAGTACTTC.